Here is one T cell receptor (beta chain) with its context. As processed by the authors: Amplification with reference gene primers provided the estimates of nucleated cell counts. Using immunoSEQ multiplex PCR, the repertoire was profiled, and TCRdb retains in-frame clones only, with some absent. D and trimming were read from the DNA, whereas the V and J calls and clone size are those reported in that table. This sample yields around 50,000 clones, of which about 83% are seen a single time; 2.1% belongs to the top ten. These data belong to a study of blood T cell repertoires in COVID-19. Study overall: Samples taken during acute and convalescent COVID-19 were collected in the United States, Italy and Spain. Nucleic acid was either cDNA or gDNA, and it came from T cells, B-cell-depleted T cells, or PBMCs.

Sequencing was performed on peripheral blood. The receptor's source is a woman aged 55-69 years with acute or convalescent COVID-19.

CDR3 nucleotide sequence: TGTGCCAGCAGCTTATCCGGACTAGGCACAGATACGCAGTATTTT. Its protein product is CASSLSGLGTDTQYF. The chain couples TRBV7-6 to TRBJ2-3; 7 nucleotides align to TRBD2. From germline, CDR1 is SGHVS and CDR2 FNYEAQ. The ends lost 2 bases at V and 1 base at J; junction bases unmatched: 3. The CDR3 is 15 residues long.